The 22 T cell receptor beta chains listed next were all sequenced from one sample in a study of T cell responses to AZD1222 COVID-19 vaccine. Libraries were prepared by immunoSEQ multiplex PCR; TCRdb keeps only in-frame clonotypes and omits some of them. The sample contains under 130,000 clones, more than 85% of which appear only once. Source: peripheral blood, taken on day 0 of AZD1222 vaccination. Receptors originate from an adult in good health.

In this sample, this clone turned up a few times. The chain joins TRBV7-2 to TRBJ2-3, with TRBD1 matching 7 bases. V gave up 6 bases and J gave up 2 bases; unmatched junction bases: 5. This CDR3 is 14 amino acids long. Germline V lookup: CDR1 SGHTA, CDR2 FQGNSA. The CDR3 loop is CASRGTVDTDTQYF. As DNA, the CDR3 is TGTGCCAGCAGGGGGACAGTTGACACAGATACGCAGTATTTT.

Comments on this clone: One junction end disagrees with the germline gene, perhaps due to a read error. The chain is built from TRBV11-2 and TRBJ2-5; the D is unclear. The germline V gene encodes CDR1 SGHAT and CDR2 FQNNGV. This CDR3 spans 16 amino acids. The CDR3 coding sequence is TGTGCCGGCAGCTCCCTCCACTTAGGTCTGGGAGAGACCCAGTACTTC. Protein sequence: CAGSSLHLGLGETQYF.

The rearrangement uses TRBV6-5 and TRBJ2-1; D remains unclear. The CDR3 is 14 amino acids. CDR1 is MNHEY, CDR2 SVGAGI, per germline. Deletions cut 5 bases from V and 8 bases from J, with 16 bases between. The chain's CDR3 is CASSPSWGWHEQFF. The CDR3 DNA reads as TGTGCCAGCAGTCCGAGCTGGGGTTGGCATGAGCAGTTCTTC.

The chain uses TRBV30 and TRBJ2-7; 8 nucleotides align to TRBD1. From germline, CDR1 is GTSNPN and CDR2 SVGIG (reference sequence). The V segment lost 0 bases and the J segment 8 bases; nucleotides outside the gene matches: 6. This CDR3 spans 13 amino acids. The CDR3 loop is CAWSVYGQGKQYF. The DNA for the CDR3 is TGTGCCTGGAGTGTATACGGACAGGGAAAGCAGTACTTC. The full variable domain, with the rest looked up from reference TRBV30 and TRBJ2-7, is SQTIHQWPATLVQPVGSPLSLECTVEGTSNPNLYWYRQAAGRGLQLLFYSVGIGQISSEVPQNLSASRPQDRQFILSSKKLLLSDSGFYLCAWSVYGQGKQYFGPGTRLTVT.

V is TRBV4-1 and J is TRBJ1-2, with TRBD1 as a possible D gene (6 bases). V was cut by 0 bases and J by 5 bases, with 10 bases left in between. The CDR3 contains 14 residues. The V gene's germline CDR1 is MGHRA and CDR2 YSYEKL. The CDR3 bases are TGCGCCAGCAGCCAAGATCGGACAGCTTATGGCTACACCTTC. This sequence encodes CASSQDRTAYGYTF.

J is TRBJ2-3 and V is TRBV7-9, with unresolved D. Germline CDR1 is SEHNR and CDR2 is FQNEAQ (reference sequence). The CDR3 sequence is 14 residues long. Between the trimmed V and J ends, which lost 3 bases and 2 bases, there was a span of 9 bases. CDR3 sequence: CASSLVIVTDTQYF. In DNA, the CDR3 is TGTGCCAGCAGCTTGGTGATCGTCACAGATACGCAGTATTTT. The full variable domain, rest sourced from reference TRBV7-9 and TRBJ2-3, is DTGVSQNPRHKITKRGQNVTFRCDPISEHNRLYWYRQTLGQGPEFLTYFQNEAQLEKSRLLSDRFSAERPKGSFSTLEIQRTEQGDSAMYLCASSLVIVTDTQYFGPGTRLTVL.

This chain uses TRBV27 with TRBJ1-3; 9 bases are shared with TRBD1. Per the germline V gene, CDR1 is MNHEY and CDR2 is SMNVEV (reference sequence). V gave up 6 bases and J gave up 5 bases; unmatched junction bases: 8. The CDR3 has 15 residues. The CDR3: CASSAGQGTRNTIYF. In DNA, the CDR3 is TGTGCCAGCAGCGCGGGACAGGGAACGAGAAACACCATATATTTT.

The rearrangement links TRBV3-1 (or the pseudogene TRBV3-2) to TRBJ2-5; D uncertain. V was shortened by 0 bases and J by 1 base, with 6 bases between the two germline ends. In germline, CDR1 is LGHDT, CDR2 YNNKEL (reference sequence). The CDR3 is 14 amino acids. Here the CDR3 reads CASSQDATQETQYF. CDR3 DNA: TGTGCCAGCAGCCAAGATGCCACCCAAGAGACCCAGTACTTC.

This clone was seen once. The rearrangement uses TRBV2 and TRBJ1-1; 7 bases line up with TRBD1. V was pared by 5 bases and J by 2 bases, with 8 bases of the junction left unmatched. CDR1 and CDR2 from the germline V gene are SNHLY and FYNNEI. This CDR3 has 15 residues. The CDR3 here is CASSHPGQKNTEAFF. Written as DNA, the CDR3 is TGTGCCAGCAGTCACCCGGGACAGAAAAACACTGAAGCTTTCTTT.

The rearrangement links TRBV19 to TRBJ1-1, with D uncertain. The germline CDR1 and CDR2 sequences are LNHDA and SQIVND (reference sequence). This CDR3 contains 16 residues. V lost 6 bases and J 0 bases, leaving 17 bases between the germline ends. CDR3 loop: CASRVCGPFMNTEAFF. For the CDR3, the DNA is TGTGCCAGTAGAGTATGTGGACCATTCATGAACACTGAAGCTTTCTTT.

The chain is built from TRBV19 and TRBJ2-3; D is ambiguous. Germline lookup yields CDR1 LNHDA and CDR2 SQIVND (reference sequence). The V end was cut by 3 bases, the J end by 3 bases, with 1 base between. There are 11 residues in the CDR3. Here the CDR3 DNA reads TGTGCCAGTAGTATGACAGATACGCAGTATTTT. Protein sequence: CASSMTDTQYF.

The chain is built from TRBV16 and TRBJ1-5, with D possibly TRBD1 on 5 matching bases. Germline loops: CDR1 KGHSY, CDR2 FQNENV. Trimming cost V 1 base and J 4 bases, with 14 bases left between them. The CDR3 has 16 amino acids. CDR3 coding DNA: TGTGCCAGCAGCCAATTGGTGGGCAGGGCTAATCAGCCCCAGCATTTT. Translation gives CASSQLVGRANQPQHF.

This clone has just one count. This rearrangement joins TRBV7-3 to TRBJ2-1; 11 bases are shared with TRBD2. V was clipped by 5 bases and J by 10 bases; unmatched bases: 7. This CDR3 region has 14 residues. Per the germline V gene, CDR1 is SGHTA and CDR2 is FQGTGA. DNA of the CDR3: TGTGCCAGCAGCCTACCGACTAGCGGGGCAGAGCAGTTCTTC. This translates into CASSLPTSGAEQFF.

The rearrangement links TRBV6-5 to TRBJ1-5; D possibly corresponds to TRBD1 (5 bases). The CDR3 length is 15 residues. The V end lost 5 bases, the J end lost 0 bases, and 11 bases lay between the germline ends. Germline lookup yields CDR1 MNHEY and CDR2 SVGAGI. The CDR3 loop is CASSKTVDSNQPQHF. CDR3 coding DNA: TGTGCCAGCAGTAAGACAGTAGATAGCAATCAGCCCCAGCATTTT.

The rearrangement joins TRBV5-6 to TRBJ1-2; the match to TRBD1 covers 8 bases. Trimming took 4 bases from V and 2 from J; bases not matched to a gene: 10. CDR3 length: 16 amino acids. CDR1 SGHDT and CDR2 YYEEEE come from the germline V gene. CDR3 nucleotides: TGTGCCAGCAGCCCAACCTTGGGACAGGTCAACTATGGCTACACCTTC. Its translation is CASSPTLGQVNYGYTF.

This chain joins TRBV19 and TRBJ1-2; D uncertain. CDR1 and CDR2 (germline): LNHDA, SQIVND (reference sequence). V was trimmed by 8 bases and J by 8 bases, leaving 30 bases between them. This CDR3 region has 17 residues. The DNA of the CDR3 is TGTGCCAGTCGATTCGCCCTCGTCGCGGGAATAACAAGCGGCTACACCTTC. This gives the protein CASRFALVAGITSGYTF.

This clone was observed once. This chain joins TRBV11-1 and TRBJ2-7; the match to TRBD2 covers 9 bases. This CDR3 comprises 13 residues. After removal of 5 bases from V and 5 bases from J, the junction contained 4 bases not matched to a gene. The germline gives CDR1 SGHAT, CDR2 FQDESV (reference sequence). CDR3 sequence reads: CASSPGGGDEQYF. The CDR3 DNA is TGTGCCAGCAGCCCGGGCGGGGGGGACGAGCAGTACTTC.

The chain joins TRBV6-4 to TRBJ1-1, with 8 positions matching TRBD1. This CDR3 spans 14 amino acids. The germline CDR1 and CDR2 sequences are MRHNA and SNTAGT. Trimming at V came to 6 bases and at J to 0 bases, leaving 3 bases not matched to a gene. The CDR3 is CASREQGVNTEAFF. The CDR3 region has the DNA TGTGCCAGCAGAGAACAGGGGGTGAACACTGAAGCTTTCTTT.

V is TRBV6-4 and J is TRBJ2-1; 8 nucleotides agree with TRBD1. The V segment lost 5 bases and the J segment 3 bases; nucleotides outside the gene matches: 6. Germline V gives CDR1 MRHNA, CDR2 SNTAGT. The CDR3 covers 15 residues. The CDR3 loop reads CASSPRQGSYNEQFF. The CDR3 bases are TGTGCCAGCAGTCCCCGACAGGGGAGCTACAATGAGCAGTTCTTC.

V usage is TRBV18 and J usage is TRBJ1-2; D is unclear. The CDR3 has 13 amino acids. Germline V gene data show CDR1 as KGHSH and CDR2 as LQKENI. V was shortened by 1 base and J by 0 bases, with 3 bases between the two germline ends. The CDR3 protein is CASSPQANYGYTF. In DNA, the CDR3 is TGTGCCAGCTCACCACAAGCTAACTATGGCTACACCTTC.

CDR3 sequence: CASSQAGRLNEKLFF. The CDR3 DNA reads TGCGCCAGCAGCCAAGCGGGCAGGTTAAATGAAAAACTGTTTTTT. The chain combines TRBV4-1 with TRBJ1-4; D ambiguous. V was pared by 1 base and J by 5 bases, with 11 bases between. Per germline, CDR1 MGHRA and CDR2 YSYEKL. The CDR3 covers 15 residues.

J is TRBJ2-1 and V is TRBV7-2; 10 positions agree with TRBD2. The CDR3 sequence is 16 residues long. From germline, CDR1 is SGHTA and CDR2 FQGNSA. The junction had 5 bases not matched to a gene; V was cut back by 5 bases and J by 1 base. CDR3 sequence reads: CASSPFSGRSYNEQFF. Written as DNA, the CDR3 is TGTGCCAGCAGCCCTTTTAGCGGGAGGTCCTACAATGAGCAGTTCTTC.